This passage covers 25 T cell receptor beta chains from one sample sequenced in a study of T cell responses to AZD1222 COVID-19 vaccine. The protocol was immunoSEQ multiplex PCR, while the TCRdb copy is restricted to in-frame clones and leaves out a portion. Of approximately 120,000 clones listed, 91% are singletons. The sample consisted of peripheral blood, taken on day 0 of AZD1222 vaccination. These receptors were obtained from an adult in good health.

This rearrangement joins TRBV9 to TRBJ1-1; no clear D. Trimming pared 3 bases from V and 1 base from J, leaving 13 bases between. Germline values: CDR1 SGDLS, CDR2 YYNGEE. The CDR3 covers 15 residues. CDR3 amino acids: CASSAIRETNTEAFF. In DNA, the CDR3 is TGTGCCAGCAGCGCTATTCGGGAAACGAACACTGAAGCTTTCTTT.

The gene calls are TRBV2 and TRBJ2-7, with a weak D call TRBD1 (5 bases). V dropped 6 bases and J dropped 9 bases, with 12 bases sitting between them. Germline-derived CDR1 and CDR2 are SNHLY and FYNNEI. The CDR3 has 11 amino acids. The CDR3: CASSPDQGQYF. The CDR3 region has the DNA TGTGCCAGCAGCCCGGACCAGGGGCAGTACTTC.

V is TRBV14 and J is TRBJ1-2, with D perhaps TRBD1 (6 bases). The CDR3 runs to 13 residues. With 4 bases removed from V and 4 bases from J, the gap between germline ends came to 10 bases. CDR1 and CDR2 (germline): SGHDN, FVKESK. This CDR3 reads CASSPGQFYGYTF. The CDR3 bases are TGTGCCAGCAGCCCCGGACAGTTCTATGGCTACACCTTC.

This clone came up once. CDR3 region: CASSVDGKLMNTEAFF. For the CDR3, the DNA is TGTGCCAGCAGCGTCGACGGGAAGCTTATGAACACTGAAGCTTTCTTT. The V gene is TRBV9, the J gene TRBJ1-1; D is undetermined. Germline V gene data show CDR1 as SGDLS and CDR2 as YYNGEE. The CDR3 spans 16 residues. Trimming left V 2 bases short and J 0 bases short, with 14 bases between.

This sequence joins TRBV5-1 and TRBJ1-6; D not resolved. The germline CDR1 and CDR2 sequences are SGHRS and YFSETQ. This CDR3 region has 13 residues. V lost 4 bases and J lost 9, with 11 bases in between. CDR3 in DNA: TGCGCCAGCAGCCCGGACGGGGTTTCACCCCTCCACTTT. This sequence encodes CASSPDGVSPLHF.

The V and J genes are TRBV27 and TRBJ2-7; 8 nucleotides match TRBD1. Germline V gene sequence: CDR1 MNHEY, CDR2 SMNVEV (reference sequence). Trimming took 5 bases from V and 3 from J; bases not matched to a gene: 3. The CDR3 length is 13 residues. CDR3 coding DNA: TGTGCCAGCAGTAGGGGGACAGGCTACGAGCAGTACTTC. This codes for CASSRGTGYEQYF.

V and J are TRBV27 and TRBJ1-2; the D is unclear. Germline V gene data show CDR1 as MNHEY and CDR2 as SMNVEV (reference sequence). CDR3 length: 13 residues. V lost 6 bases to trimming and J lost 2 bases, with 10 bases between them. The CDR3 nucleotides are TGTGCCAGCAGAGCCCATGGCAACTATGGCTACACCTTC. Protein sequence: CASRAHGNYGYTF.

The chain joins TRBV27 to TRBJ2-1; D remains unclear. V lost 3 bases, J lost 4 bases, and 7 bases lay in between. In germline, CDR1 is MNHEY, CDR2 SMNVEV (reference sequence). There are 13 residues in the CDR3. Here the CDR3 DNA reads TGTGCCAGCAGTTTTTGGCAGTACAATGAGCAGTTCTTC. Its protein product is CASSFWQYNEQFF.

The rearrangement links TRBV24-1 to TRBJ1-5; D gene unclear. V lost 8 bases and J 2 bases, leaving 9 bases between the germline ends. Germline lookup yields CDR1 KGHDR and CDR2 SFDVKD. The CDR3 has 13 residues. Here the CDR3 reads CATKPDGNQPQHF. The CDR3 DNA is TGTGCCACCAAGCCTGATGGCAATCAGCCCCAGCATTTT.

The chain joins TRBV9 to TRBJ2-3, with a weak D call TRBD2 (6 bases). Germline V gene sequence: CDR1 SGDLS, CDR2 YYNGEE. The ends were cut back, 0 bases at V and 3 bases at J, with 8 bases in the middle. This CDR3 is 14 amino acids long. This chain's CDR3 is CASSVVLATDTQYF. CDR3 DNA sequence: TGTGCCAGCAGCGTAGTTCTAGCGACAGATACGCAGTATTTT.

The chain joins TRBV4-2 to TRBJ1-1, with unresolved D. V lost 0 bases, J lost 3 bases, and 8 bases lay in between. The CDR3 length is 14 residues. Germline CDR1 and CDR2: LGHNA and YNFKEQ. The CDR3 sequence is CASSQDGGYTEAFF. The CDR3 DNA follows: TGTGCCAGCAGCCAAGATGGAGGGTACACTGAAGCTTTCTTT.

This clone turned up a few times. The V gene is TRBV7-3, the J gene TRBJ1-1; the D is unclear. The CDR3 has 13 amino acids. The V end was cut by 4 bases, the J end by 0 bases, with 6 bases between. CDR1 is SGHTA and CDR2 is FQGTGA in the germline V gene. The CDR3, as DNA: TGTGCCAGCAGCTGGGATATGAACACTGAAGCTTTCTTT. This translates into CASSWDMNTEAFF.

This clone was recorded once. The gene calls are TRBV5-4 and TRBJ1-4, with D possibly TRBD1 on 5 matching bases. The CDR3 sequence is 16 residues long. Germline V lookup: CDR1 SGHNT, CDR2 YYREEE (reference sequence). Trimming removed 2 bases from V and 5 bases from J, with 16 bases in between. The CDR3 is CASSLDTGRGNEKLFF. In DNA, the CDR3 is TGTGCCAGCAGCTTAGATACGGGACGTGGAAATGAAAAACTGTTTTTT.

This clone was recorded only once. The V gene is TRBV6-5, the J gene TRBJ2-5; no clear D. Trimming stripped 7 bases from V and 2 bases from J, with 5 bases between. In germline, CDR1 is MNHEY, CDR2 SVGAGI. There are 11 residues in the CDR3. The CDR3 bases are TGTGCCAGCACCCAACAAGAGACCCAGTACTTC. It codes for CASTQQETQYF.

The chain couples TRBV6-2 or TRBV6-3 to TRBJ2-5; 11 nucleotides align to TRBD1. The V and J ends lost 6 bases and 5 bases, in that order; junction bases with no gene match: 5. This CDR3 has 14 residues. Germline loops: CDR1 MNHEY, CDR2 SVGEGT. CDR3 sequence (DNA): TGTGCCAGCAGCAGGACAGGGGGCTGGGAGACCCAGTACTTC. Its translation: CASSRTGGWETQYF.

The chain joins TRBV7-9 to TRBJ2-5, with D uncertain. Trimming pared 8 bases from V and 5 bases from J, leaving 15 bases between. The V gene's germline CDR1 is SEHNR and CDR2 FQNEAQ (reference sequence). CDR3 length equals 13 residues. This CDR3 reads CASERKAGETQYF. CDR3 nucleotides: TGTGCCAGCGAGCGAAAGGCTGGGGAGACCCAGTACTTC.

The V and J genes are TRBV6-5 and TRBJ1-2; 7 positions agree with TRBD1. Germline lookup yields CDR1 MNHEY and CDR2 SVGAGI. V shed 5 bases and J 8 bases; nucleotides not matched to a gene: 8. CDR3 length: 13 residues. The CDR3 DNA sequence: TGTGCCAGCAGTACGAGGGGGCTGCGAGGCTACACCTTC. Its protein is CASSTRGLRGYTF.

This clone has a handful of counts. The chain is built from TRBV24-1 and TRBJ2-7; D possibly corresponds to TRBD1 (5 bases). The V gene's germline CDR1 is KGHDR and CDR2 SFDVKD. The CDR3 runs to 14 residues. V was clipped by 5 bases and J by 4 bases, with 14 bases between them. This CDR3 reads CATSGTRTPYEQYF. CDR3 coding DNA: TGTGCCACCAGTGGGACAAGGACACCTTACGAGCAGTACTTC.

The J gene is TRBJ2-7, the V gene TRBV28; the D gene is possibly TRBD1 (6 bases). V shed 2 bases and J shed 0 bases, with 11 bases lying between them. CDR1 MDHEN and CDR2 SYDVKM come from the germline V gene. CDR3 length: 15 residues. CDR3 nucleotide sequence: TGTGCCAGCAGTTTAACAGGGTTAAGCTCCTACGAGCAGTACTTC. Residues: CASSLTGLSSYEQYF.

The rearrangement links TRBV10-2 to TRBJ1-6; the match to TRBD1 covers 7 bases. V was clipped by 6 bases and J by 9 bases; unmatched bases: 5. Germline lookup yields CDR1 WSHSY and CDR2 SAAADI. This CDR3 region has 13 residues. The CDR3 nucleotides are TGCGCCAGCAGGTTTCCAGGGGGTTCACCCCTCCACTTT. It translates to CASRFPGGSPLHF.

The chain links TRBV5-1 to TRBJ1-4, with a tentative D call TRBD1 (5 bases). With 5 bases removed from V and 8 bases from J, the gap between germline ends came to 16 bases. Looked up from germline, CDR1 is SGHRS and CDR2 is YFSETQ. The CDR3 runs 14 residues. In nucleotides, the CDR3 is TGCGCCAGCAGAACCGACAGAACAGGAGAAAAACTGTTTTTT. Residues: CASRTDRTGEKLFF.

There are a few counts of this clone. This chain links TRBV6-1 with TRBJ1-4; 9 bases match TRBD1. This CDR3 region has 16 residues. Germline CDR1 reads MNHNS; CDR2 reads SASEGT. J lost 5 bases, V lost 0 bases, and 4 bases had no gene match. The CDR3 DNA sequence: TGTGCCAGCAGTGAAGCTGCCGGGACAGGGAATGAAAAACTGTTTTTT. It codes for CASSEAAGTGNEKLFF.

The chain links TRBV3-1 (or the pseudogene TRBV3-2) to TRBJ1-4; 7 bases fit TRBD1. Per the germline V gene, CDR1 is LGHDT and CDR2 is YNNKEL (reference sequence). Trimming at V came to 1 base and at J to 8 bases, leaving 4 bases not matched to a gene. The CDR3 sequence is 14 residues long. CDR3 coding DNA: TGTGCCAGCAGCCAAGGAGGGGGCGGGGAAAAACTGTTTTTT. Protein product: CASSQGGGGEKLFF.

This chain uses TRBV15 with TRBJ1-2; 9 bases fit TRBD1. The CDR3 is made up of 16 amino acids. The germline gives CDR1 LNHNV, CDR2 YYDKDF (reference sequence). With V trimmed by 1 base and J by 7 bases, 10 bases remained unmatched. CDR3 coding DNA: TGTGCCACCAGCAGAGCCCATCCACAGGGGGCAGGTGGCTACACCTTC. The encoded protein is CATSRAHPQGAGGYTF.

This sequence joins TRBV19 and TRBJ1-3; D is possibly TRBD1 (6 bases). Per germline, CDR1 LNHDA and CDR2 SQIVND (reference sequence). The CDR3 loop spans 17 amino acids. Trimming took 5 bases from V and 2 from J, leaving 19 bases between them. CDR3 in amino acids: CASSRQVKRSAGNTIYF. The CDR3 DNA follows: TGTGCCAGTAGTCGACAGGTTAAAAGGTCCGCTGGAAACACCATATATTTT.